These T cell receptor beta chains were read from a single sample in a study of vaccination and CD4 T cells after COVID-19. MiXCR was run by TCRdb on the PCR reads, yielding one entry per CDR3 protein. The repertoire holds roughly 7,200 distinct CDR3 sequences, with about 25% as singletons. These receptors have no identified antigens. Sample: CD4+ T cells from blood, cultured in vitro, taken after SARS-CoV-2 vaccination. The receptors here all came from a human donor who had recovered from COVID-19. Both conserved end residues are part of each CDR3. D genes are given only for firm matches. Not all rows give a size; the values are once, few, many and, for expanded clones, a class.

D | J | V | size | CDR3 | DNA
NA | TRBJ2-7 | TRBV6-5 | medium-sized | CASSYRTRQYF | TGTGCCAGCAGTTACCGTACTCGGCAGTACTTC
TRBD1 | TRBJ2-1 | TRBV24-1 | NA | CATRPGQGRGQFF | TGTGCCACCAGACCGGGACAGGGGCGGGGGCAGTTCTTC
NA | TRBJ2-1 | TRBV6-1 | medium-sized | CASSIAGTGLNEQFF | TGTGCCAGCTCGATCGCCGGGACTGGCCTTAATGAGCAGTTCTTC
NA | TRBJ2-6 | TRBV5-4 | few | CASSLPGLGANVLTF | TGTGCCAGCAGCTTGCCGGGCCTTGGGGCCAACGTCCTGACTTTC
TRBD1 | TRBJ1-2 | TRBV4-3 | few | CASSQDRGDRGLNYGYTF | TGCGCCAGCAGCCAAGATAGAGGAGACAGGGGGCTTAACTATGGCTACACCTTC
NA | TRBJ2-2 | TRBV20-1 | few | CSARPLQGTGELFF | TGCAGTGCTAGACCACTACAGGGAACCGGGGAGCTGTTTTTT
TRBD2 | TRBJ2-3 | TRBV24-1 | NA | CATKGSGDLDTQYF | TGTGCCACCAAAGGTAGCGGGGATCTGGATACGCAGTATTTT
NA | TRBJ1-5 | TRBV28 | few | CASSLYEGHQPQHF | TGTGCCAGCAGTTTATATGAAGGGCATCAGCCCCAGCATTTT
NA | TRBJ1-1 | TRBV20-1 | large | CSARATYTGLGSTEAFF | TGCAGTGCTAGAGCCACCTACACAGGGCTGGGAAGCACTGAAGCTTTCTTT
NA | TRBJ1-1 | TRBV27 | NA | CASSLSGVGTEAFF | TGTGCCAGCAGTTTATCGGGGGTTGGGACTGAAGCTTTCTTT
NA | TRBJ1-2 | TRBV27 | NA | CVSSLFPGHYGYTF | TGTGTCAGCAGTTTATTCCCGGGCCACTATGGCTACACCTTC
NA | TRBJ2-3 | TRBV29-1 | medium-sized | CSVEDRGDTQYF | TGCAGCGTTGAAGATCGAGGAGATACGCAGTATTTT
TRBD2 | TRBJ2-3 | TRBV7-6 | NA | CASSLGLAGGLRADTQYF | TGTGCCAGCAGCTTAGGTTTAGCGGGGGGACTCCGGGCAGATACGCAGTATTTT
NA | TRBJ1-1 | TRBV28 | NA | CASTIGRKVYTEAFF | TGTGCCAGCACTATCGGACGGAAGGTTTACACTGAAGCTTTCTTT
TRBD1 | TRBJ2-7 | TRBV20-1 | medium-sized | CSAREIGTGNEQYF | TGCAGTGCTAGAGAAATAGGGACAGGTAACGAGCAGTACTTC
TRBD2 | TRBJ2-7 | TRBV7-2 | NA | CASSLLAGVKEQYF | TGTGCCAGCAGCTTATTAGCGGGAGTTAAAGAGCAGTACTTC
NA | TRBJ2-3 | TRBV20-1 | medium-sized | CSARLSLTDTQYF | TGCAGTGCTAGACTCTCTCTCACAGATACGCAGTATTTT
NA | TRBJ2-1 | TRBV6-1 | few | CASSEALGNEQFF | TGTGCCAGCAGTGAAGCTCTGGGGAATGAGCAGTTCTTC
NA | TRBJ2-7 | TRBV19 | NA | CASSIGAEDEQYF | TGTGCCAGTAGTATTGGCGCAGAGGATGAGCAGTACTTC
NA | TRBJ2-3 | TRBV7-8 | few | CASGGSTDTQYF | TGTGCCAGCGGCGGAAGCACAGATACGCAGTATTTT
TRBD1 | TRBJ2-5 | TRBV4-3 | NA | CASSQGHSLGQAETQYF | TGCGCCAGCAGCCAAGGCCACTCTCTGGGACAGGCGGAGACCCAGTACTTC
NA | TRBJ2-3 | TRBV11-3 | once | CASTIGSAIRSTDTQYF | TGTGCCAGCACCATAGGGTCAGCCATTAGATCCACAGATACGCAGTATTTT
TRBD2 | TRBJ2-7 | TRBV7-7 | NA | CASSLTSGDSIQYF | TGTGCTAGCAGCCTGACTAGCGGCGATTCTATACAGTACTTC
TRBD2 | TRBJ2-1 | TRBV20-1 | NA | CSASLAGVSYNEQFF | TGCAGTGCTAGTCTAGCGGGAGTGTCCTACAATGAGCAGTTCTTC
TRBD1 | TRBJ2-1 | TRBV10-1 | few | CASSSGTGSYNEQFF | TGCGCCAGCAGTTCCGGGACAGGGTCCTACAATGAGCAGTTCTTC
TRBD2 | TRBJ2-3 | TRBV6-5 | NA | CASSSMLAGVGTDTQYF | TGTGCCAGCAGTTCTATGCTAGCGGGAGTGGGCACAGATACGCAGTATTTT
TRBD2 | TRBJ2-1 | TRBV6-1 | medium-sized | CASSEASGGAYNEQFF | TGTGCCAGCAGTGAAGCTAGCGGGGGCGCCTACAATGAGCAGTTCTTC
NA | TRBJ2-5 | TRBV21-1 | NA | CASSTRGTQYF | TGTGCCAGCAGCACCCGTGGGACCCAGTACTTC
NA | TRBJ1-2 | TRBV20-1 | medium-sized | CSASNGFYGYTF | TGCAGTGCTTCCAATGGGTTCTATGGCTACACCTTC
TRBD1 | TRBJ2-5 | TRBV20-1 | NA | CSAFRPGQPQETQYF | TGCAGTGCTTTTCGCCCGGGACAGCCCCAAGAGACCCAGTACTTC
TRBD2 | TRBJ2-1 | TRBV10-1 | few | CASSEGSGRAGEQFF | TGCGCCAGCAGTGAGGGTAGCGGGAGGGCCGGTGAGCAGTTCTTC
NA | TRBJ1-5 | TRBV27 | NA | CASSPSRGMGGPQHF | TGTGCCAGCAGTCCGTCCCGGGGGATGGGTGGGCCCCAGCATTTT
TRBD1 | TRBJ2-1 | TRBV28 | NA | CASSSAGTALNEQFF | TGTGCCAGCAGTTCGGCCGGGACAGCCCTCAATGAGCAGTTCTTC
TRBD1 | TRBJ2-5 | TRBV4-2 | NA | CASSPTGLKETQYF | TGTGCCAGCAGCCCGACAGGGCTTAAAGAGACCCAGTACTTC
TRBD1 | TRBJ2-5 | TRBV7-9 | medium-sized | CASSLMLTGGQETQYF | TGTGCCAGCAGCTTAATGTTGACAGGGGGTCAGGAGACCCAGTACTTC